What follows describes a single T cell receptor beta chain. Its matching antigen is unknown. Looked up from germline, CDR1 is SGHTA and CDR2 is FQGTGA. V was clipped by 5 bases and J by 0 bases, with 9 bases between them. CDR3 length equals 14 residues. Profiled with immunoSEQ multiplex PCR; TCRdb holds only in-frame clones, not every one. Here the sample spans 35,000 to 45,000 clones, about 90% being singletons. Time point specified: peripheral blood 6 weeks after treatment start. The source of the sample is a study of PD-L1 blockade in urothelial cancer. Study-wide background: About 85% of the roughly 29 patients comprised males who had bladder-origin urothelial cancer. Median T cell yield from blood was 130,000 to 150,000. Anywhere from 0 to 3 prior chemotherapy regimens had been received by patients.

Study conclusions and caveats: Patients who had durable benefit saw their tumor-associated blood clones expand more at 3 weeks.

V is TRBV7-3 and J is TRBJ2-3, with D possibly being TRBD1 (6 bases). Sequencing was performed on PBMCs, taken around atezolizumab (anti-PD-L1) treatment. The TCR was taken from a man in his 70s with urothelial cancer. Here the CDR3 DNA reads TGTGCCAGCAGCCCCACAGGGAGCACAGATACGCAGTATTTT. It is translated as CASSPTGSTDTQYF.